The 23 T cell receptor beta chains listed next were all sequenced from one sample in a study of blood T cell repertoires in COVID-19 (TCRdb year 2020). The library was produced with the immunoSEQ multiplex PCR assay. The source is immuneACCESS, and TCRdb retained only in-frame sequences with V and J called. Part of the clones is not carried over; for the studies checked, unresolved V genes explain less than half of this, and the remainder is unexplained. The sample contains roughly 260,000 clones, 75% to 85% of them found a single time. The ten largest clones take up over 3.5% of the sample. The sequenced material came from peripheral blood. The source is a woman aged 70-85 years with acute or convalescent COVID-19.

The genes are TRBV5-6 and TRBJ2-1; D is undetermined. The CDR3 is made up of 12 amino acids. The V end lost 2 bases, the J end lost 6 bases, and 6 bases lay between the germline ends. Germline CDR1 reads SGHDT; CDR2 reads YYEEEE. The CDR3 here is CASSFQVNEQFF. CDR3 nucleotide sequence: TGTGCCAGCAGCTTTCAGGTCAATGAGCAGTTCTTC.

The chain has TRBV10-3 and TRBJ1-4, with D uncertain. This CDR3 is built from 14 residues. The germline gives CDR1 ENHRY, CDR2 SYGVKD. The V end lost 2 bases, the J end lost 4 bases, and 8 bases lay between the germline ends. CDR3 in DNA: TGTGCCATCAGTGAGCGACTGAGTAATGAAAAACTGTTTTTT. Protein sequence: CAISERLSNEKLFF.

This clone was counted only a few times. CDR3 protein: CARSLGRVYEQYF. Here the CDR3 DNA reads TGTGCCAGAAGCTTGGGCAGGGTTTACGAGCAGTACTTC. The chain links TRBV5-3 to TRBJ2-7, with a possible D match to TRBD1 (5 bases). TRBV5-3 belongs to the ORF category, with a function that is uncertain. The ends were cut back, 0 bases at V and 4 bases at J, with 8 bases in the middle. There are 13 residues in the CDR3.

V usage is TRBV28 and J usage is TRBJ1-2, with D unclear. This CDR3 is built from 14 residues. Trimming left V 4 bases short and J 8 bases short, with 17 bases between. CDR1 and CDR2 from the germline V gene are MDHEN and SYDVKM. DNA of the CDR3: TGTGCCAGCAGTTCAGTCCCTGATCTTACAGGCTACACCTTC. Amino acid sequence: CASSSVPDLTGYTF.

This chain connects TRBV13 to TRBJ1-3; possibly TRBD1 for D (6 bases). V lost 4 bases, J lost 1 base, and 17 bases lay in between. Germline V gene data show CDR1 as PRHDT and CDR2 as FYEKMQ (reference sequence). This CDR3 contains 17 residues. CDR3 protein: CASSSTTTGRSGNTIYF. The CDR3 region has the DNA TGTGCCAGCAGCTCCACCACCACAGGGCGGTCTGGAAACACCATATATTTT.

The chain links TRBV6-5 to TRBJ1-5; TRBD1 might be the D (6 bases). The CDR3 has 15 amino acids. The V end lost 7 bases, the J end lost 2 bases, and 15 bases lay between the germline ends. The V gene's germline CDR1 is MNHEY and CDR2 SVGAGI. The CDR3 reads CASTPSGQRNQPQHF. In DNA form, the CDR3 reads TGTGCCAGCACTCCCTCTGGACAGCGCAATCAGCCCCAGCATTTT.

The CDR3 DNA follows: TGTGCCAGCTCATTCCCCCCGAGCACTGAAGCTTTCTTT. Translation gives CASSFPPSTEAFF. The chain recombines TRBV18 with TRBJ1-1; D uncertain. From germline, CDR1 is KGHSH and CDR2 LQKENI. The V and J ends lost 5 bases and 4 bases respectively, with 11 bases between them. The CDR3 totals 13 residues.

This rearrangement joins TRBV11-2 to TRBJ1-2; TRBD1 matches at 8 bases. The junction had 4 bases not matched to a gene; V was cut back by 3 bases and J by 4 bases. The V gene's germline CDR1 is SGHAT and CDR2 FQNNGV. The CDR3 extends over 14 amino acids. The CDR3 DNA follows: TGTGCCAGCAGCTTGTCAGGGGGCGGCTATGGCTACACCTTC. Protein product: CASSLSGGGYGYTF.

This sequence joins TRBV6-1 and TRBJ1-3; 8 positions agree with TRBD1. The length of the CDR3 is 15 residues. Germline V gene data show CDR1 as MNHNS and CDR2 as SASEGT. V was pared by 3 bases and J by 4 bases, with 5 bases of the junction left unmatched. CDR3 amino acids: CASSDQGARGNTIYF. CDR3 nucleotide sequence: TGTGCCAGCAGTGATCAGGGGGCGCGAGGAAACACCATATATTTT.

This clone was seen a single time. V gene TRBV10-1 combines with J gene TRBJ2-2, with D unresolved. Germline CDR1 is WNHNN and CDR2 is SYGVQD (reference sequence). Trimming left V 6 bases short and J 0 bases short, with 8 bases between. The CDR3 runs 14 residues. The CDR3 here is CASRVLTNTGELFF. CDR3 DNA sequence: TGCGCCAGCAGAGTCCTAACGAACACCGGGGAGCTGTTTTTT.

The V and J genes are TRBV6-5 and TRBJ1-1; possible D gene TRBD1, 5 bases. Trimming shortened V by 3 bases and J by 12 bases, and 14 bases separated the two germline ends. Germline loops: CDR1 MNHEY, CDR2 SVGAGI. This CDR3 comprises 12 residues. The CDR3 spells CASSYMGGITFF. The CDR3 DNA reads TGTGCCAGCAGTTATATGGGGGGTATAACTTTCTTT.

The chain uses TRBV6-5 and TRBJ2-3, with 7 bases fitting TRBD1. Trimming at V came to 6 bases and at J to 0 bases, leaving 3 bases not matched to a gene. Germline loops: CDR1 MNHEY, CDR2 SVGAGI. The CDR3 consists of 14 residues. The CDR3, as DNA: TGTGCCAGCAGAGAGGGGGCCAGCACAGATACGCAGTATTTT. Its protein product is CASREGASTDTQYF.

The chain carries TRBV9 and TRBJ2-1; D uncertain. This CDR3 has 14 residues. The germline CDR1 and CDR2 sequences are SGDLS and YYNGEE. Trimming left V 2 bases short and J 2 bases short, with 8 bases between. Here the CDR3 reads CASSVSPTYNEQFF. The DNA of the CDR3 is TGTGCCAGCAGCGTTAGCCCCACCTACAATGAGCAGTTCTTC.

The chain has TRBV19 and TRBJ1-1; D unresolved. Germline values: CDR1 LNHDA, CDR2 SQIVND (reference sequence). This CDR3 contains 11 residues. Trimming stripped 7 bases from V and 5 bases from J, with 8 bases between. The CDR3 nucleotides read TGTGCCAGTATGTCTTTAACTGAAGCTTTCTTT. This encodes CASMSLTEAFF.

The chain couples TRBV4-3 to TRBJ1-3; D might be TRBD1 (6 bases). Trimming removed 0 bases from V and 4 bases from J, with 13 bases in between. The V gene's germline CDR1 is LGHNA and CDR2 YSLEER. This CDR3 contains 16 residues. The CDR3 coding sequence is TGCGCCAGCAGCCAAGATGTAACAGGGCGCGGAAACACCATATATTTT. It codes for CASSQDVTGRGNTIYF.

V is TRBV19 and J is TRBJ1-1, with 7 bases identical to TRBD1. Per germline, CDR1 LNHDA and CDR2 SQIVND (reference sequence). V lost 5 bases, J lost 0 bases, and 12 bases stayed unmatched. The CDR3 loop spans 17 amino acids. The DNA of the CDR3 is TGTGCCAGTAGTGGTGGCGGGACAGTGTTAATGAACACTGAAGCTTTCTTT. Translating it yields CASSGGGTVLMNTEAFF.

V usage is TRBV5-4 and J usage is TRBJ1-1; D gene uncertain. In germline, CDR1 is SGHNT, CDR2 YYREEE (reference sequence). CDR3 length: 15 amino acids. The ends were cut back, 3 bases at V and 2 bases at J, with 14 bases in the middle. In DNA, the CDR3 is TGTGCCAGCAGCTCCCCTACAACAGTAAACACTGAAGCTTTCTTT. The encoded protein is CASSSPTTVNTEAFF.

For the CDR3, the DNA is TGCGCCAGCAGCCAATCTCCGGGATACGAGCAGTACTTC. Translated: CASSQSPGYEQYF. This chain links TRBV4-3 with TRBJ2-7, with a tentative D call TRBD2 (5 bases). Germline V lookup: CDR1 LGHNA, CDR2 YSLEER. Trimming removed 2 bases from V and 4 bases from J, with 9 bases in between. The CDR3 spans 13 residues.

The J gene is TRBJ2-7, the V gene TRBV14; 7 bases align to TRBD2. With V trimmed by 2 bases and J by 3 bases, 7 bases remained unmatched. The germline V gene has CDR1 SGHDN and CDR2 FVKESK. The CDR3 loop spans 15 amino acids. The CDR3 bases are TGTGCCAGCAGCCAACGTTGGGAGGGTAGCTACGAGCAGTACTTC. The encoded protein is CASSQRWEGSYEQYF.

Here the CDR3 reads CASSEQDTQYF. The DNA of the CDR3 is TGCGCCAGCAGTGAGCAAGATACGCAGTATTTT. The V call is TRBV10-2, the J call TRBJ2-3, with D unresolved. The CDR3 consists of 11 residues. Germline V gene sequence: CDR1 WSHSY, CDR2 SAAADI. V was shortened by 2 bases and J by 5 bases, with 2 bases between the two germline ends.

The chain has TRBV9 and TRBJ1-2, with D possibly being TRBD1 (6 bases). Trimming shortened V by 3 bases and J by 0 bases, and 6 bases separated the two germline ends. Germline CDR1 is SGDLS and CDR2 is YYNGEE. This CDR3 has 13 amino acids. CDR3 sequence reads: CASSDRANYGYTF. The CDR3 region has the DNA TGTGCCAGCAGCGACAGGGCTAACTATGGCTACACCTTC. Full variable domain (remainder filled in from reference TRBV9 and TRBJ1-2): DSGVTQTPKHLITATGQRVTLRCSPRSGDLSVYWYQQSLDQGLQFLIQYYNGEERAKGNILERFSAQQFPDLHSELNLSSLELGDSALYFCASSDRANYGYTFGSGTRLTVV.

The CDR3 loop is CASSRLQGGYGYTF. The DNA for the CDR3 is TGTGCCAGCAGTCGGTTACAGGGTGGCTATGGCTACACCTTC. The chain employs TRBV7-2 and TRBJ1-2, with a weak D call TRBD1 (6 bases). This CDR3 is 14 amino acids long. Germline V lookup: CDR1 SGHTA, CDR2 FQGNSA. The V end was cut by 6 bases, the J end by 4 bases, with 15 bases between. Full variable domain (rest looked up from reference TRBV7-2 and TRBJ1-2): GAGVSQSPSNKVTEKGKDVELRCDPISGHTALYWYRQSLGQGLEFLIYFQGNSAPDKSGLPSDRFSAERTGGSVSTLTIQRTQQEDSAVYLCASSRLQGGYGYTFGSGTRLTVV.

The chain has TRBV24-1 and TRBJ2-2; tentatively, D is TRBD1 (5 bases). The ends were cut back, 3 bases at V and 6 bases at J, with 13 bases in the middle. The CDR3 covers 15 residues. Germline-derived CDR1 and CDR2 are KGHDR and SFDVKD. The CDR3 DNA follows: TGTGCCACCAGTGATGCCCGACAGCAGGCCGGGGAGCTGTTTTTT. Translating gives CATSDARQQAGELFF.